This T cell receptor (beta chain) was retrieved from a study of beta chain features in type 1 diabetes. This clone was seen more than once but under ten times. The whole isolated RNA underwent reverse transcription, so sequencing captured expressed TCRB transcripts. The assay was immunoSEQ multiplex PCR, and TCRdb's table has in-frame clones only and misses some. The sample contains some 270,000 clones, roughly an eighth of which appear only once. V lost 5 bases and J lost 10; bases outside the gene matches: 3. The germline CDR1 and CDR2 sequences are SGHVS and FNYEAQ. The CDR3 has 13 residues. This sequence was found in a woman in her forties in good health. The gene calls are TRBV7-6 and TRBJ2-1; 12 bases agree with TRBD2. Sequenced: naive CD4+ T cells from blood. CDR3 sequence: CASSRTSGDEQFF. Here the CDR3 DNA reads TGTGCCAGCAGCAGGACTAGCGGGGACGAGCAGTTCTTC. Full variable domain (missing parts from reference TRBV7-6 and TRBJ2-1): GAGVSQSPRYKVTKRGQDVALRCDPISGHVSLYWYRQALGQGPEFLTYFNYEAQQDKSGLPNDRFSAERPEGSISTLTIQRTEQRDSAMYRCASSRTSGDEQFFGPGTRLTVL.